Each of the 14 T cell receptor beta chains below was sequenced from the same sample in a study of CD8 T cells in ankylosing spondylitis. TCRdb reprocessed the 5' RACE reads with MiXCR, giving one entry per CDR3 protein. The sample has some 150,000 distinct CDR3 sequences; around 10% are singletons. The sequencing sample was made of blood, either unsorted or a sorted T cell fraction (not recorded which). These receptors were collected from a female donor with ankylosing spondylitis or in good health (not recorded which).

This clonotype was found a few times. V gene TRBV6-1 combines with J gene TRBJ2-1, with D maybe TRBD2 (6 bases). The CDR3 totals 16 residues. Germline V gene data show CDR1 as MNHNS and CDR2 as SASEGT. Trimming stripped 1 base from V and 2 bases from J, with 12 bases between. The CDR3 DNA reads TGTGCCAGCAGTGAAGAGGAGGGAGGACCCTACAATGAGCAGTTCTTC. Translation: CASSEEEGGPYNEQFF.

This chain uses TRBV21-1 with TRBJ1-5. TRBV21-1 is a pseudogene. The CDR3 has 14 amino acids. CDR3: CASRKAKCLRPQNF. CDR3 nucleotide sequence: TGTGCCAGCCGCAAAGCTAAGTGCCTGAGGCCCCAGAATTTT.

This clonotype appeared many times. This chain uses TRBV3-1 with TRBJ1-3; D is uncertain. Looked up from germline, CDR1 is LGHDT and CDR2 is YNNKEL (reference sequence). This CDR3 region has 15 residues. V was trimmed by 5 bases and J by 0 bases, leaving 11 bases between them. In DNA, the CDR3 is TGTGCCAGCAGCGTCCCGGGCAGCTCTGGAAACACCATATATTTT. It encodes CASSVPGSSGNTIYF.

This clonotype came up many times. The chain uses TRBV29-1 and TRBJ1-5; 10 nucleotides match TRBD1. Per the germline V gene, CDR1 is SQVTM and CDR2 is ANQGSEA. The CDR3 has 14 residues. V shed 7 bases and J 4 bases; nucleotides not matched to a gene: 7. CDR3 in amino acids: CSAWDRGWNQPQHF. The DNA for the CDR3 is TGCAGCGCCTGGGACAGGGGATGGAATCAGCCCCAGCATTTT. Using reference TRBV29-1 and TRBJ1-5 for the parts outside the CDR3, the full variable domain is SAVISQKPSRDICQRGTSLTIQCQVDSQVTMMFWYRQQPGQSLTLIATANQGSEATYESGFVIDKFPISRPNLTFSTLTVSNMSPEDSSIYLCSAWDRGWNQPQHFGDGTRLSIL.

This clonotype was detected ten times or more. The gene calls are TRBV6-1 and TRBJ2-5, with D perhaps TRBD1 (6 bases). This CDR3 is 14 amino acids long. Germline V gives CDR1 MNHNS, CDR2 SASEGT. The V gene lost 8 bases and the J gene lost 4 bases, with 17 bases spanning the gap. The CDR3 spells CASGLDRSPETQYF. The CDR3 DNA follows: TGTGCCAGCGGCCTGGACAGATCTCCAGAGACCCAGTACTTC.

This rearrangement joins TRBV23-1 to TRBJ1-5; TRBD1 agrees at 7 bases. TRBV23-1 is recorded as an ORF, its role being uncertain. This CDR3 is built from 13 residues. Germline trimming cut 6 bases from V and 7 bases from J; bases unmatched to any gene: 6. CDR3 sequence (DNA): TGCGCCAGCAGACAGGGGACGTCCCAGCCCCAGCATTTT. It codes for CASRQGTSQPQHF.

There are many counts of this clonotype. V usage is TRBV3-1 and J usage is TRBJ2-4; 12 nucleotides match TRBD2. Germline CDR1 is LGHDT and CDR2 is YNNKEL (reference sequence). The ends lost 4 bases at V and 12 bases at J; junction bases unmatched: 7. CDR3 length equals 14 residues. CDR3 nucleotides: TGTGCCAGCAGCCCGGGACTAGCGGGCCCCAATCAGTACTTC. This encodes CASSPGLAGPNQYF.

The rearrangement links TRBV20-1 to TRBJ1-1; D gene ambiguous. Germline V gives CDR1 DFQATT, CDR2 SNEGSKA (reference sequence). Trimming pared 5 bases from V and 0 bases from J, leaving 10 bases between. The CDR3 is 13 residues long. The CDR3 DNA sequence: TGCAGTGCTCCCGTGGTTGTGAACACTGAAGCTTTCTTT. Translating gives CSAPVVVNTEAFF.

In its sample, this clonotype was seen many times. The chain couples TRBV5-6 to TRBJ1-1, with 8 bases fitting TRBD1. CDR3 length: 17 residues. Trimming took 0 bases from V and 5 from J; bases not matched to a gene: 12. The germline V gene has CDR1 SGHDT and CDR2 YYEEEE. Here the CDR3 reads CASSLAGGGLVRTEAFF. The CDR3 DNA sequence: TGTGCCAGCAGCTTGGCAGGGGGCGGGTTAGTGAGAACTGAAGCTTTCTTT.

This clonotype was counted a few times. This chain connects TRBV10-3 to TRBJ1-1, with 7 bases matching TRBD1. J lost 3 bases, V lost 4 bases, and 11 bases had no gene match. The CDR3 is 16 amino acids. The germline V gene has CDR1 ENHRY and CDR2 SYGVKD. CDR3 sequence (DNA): TGTGCCATCAGTGCCGGGACAGCCAGGGGGGACACTGAAGCTTTCTTT. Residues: CAISAGTARGDTEAFF.

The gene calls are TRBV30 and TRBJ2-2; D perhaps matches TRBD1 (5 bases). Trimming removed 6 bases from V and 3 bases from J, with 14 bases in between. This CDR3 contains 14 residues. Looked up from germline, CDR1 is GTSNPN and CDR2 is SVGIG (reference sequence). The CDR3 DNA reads TGTGCCTGCTACTCCGGACAACACACCGGGGAGCTGTTTTTT. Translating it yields CACYSGQHTGELFF.

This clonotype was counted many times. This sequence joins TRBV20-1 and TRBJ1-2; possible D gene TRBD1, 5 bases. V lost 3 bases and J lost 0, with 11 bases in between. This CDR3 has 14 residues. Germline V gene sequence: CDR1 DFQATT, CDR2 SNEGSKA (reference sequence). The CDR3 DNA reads TGCAGTGCTAGCCCGACAGAATCTAACTATGGCTACACCTTC. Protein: CSASPTESNYGYTF.

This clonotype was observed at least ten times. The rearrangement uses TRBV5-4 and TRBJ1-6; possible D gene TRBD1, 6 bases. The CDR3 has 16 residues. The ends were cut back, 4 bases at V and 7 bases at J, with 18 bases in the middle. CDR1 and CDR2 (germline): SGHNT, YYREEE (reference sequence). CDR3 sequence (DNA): TGTGCCAGCAGCCCTGGGACATCGTTGCCCAATTCACCCCTCCACTTT. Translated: CASSPGTSLPNSPLHF.

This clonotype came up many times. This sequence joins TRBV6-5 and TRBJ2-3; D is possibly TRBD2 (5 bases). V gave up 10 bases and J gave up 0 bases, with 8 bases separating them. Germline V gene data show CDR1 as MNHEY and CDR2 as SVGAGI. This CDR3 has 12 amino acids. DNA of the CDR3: TGTGCCACGGGGAGTAGCACAGATACGCAGTATTTT. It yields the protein CATGSSTDTQYF.